This T cell receptor (beta chain) is from a study of OX40 agonist ivuxolimab in advanced cancers. Study-wide context: Administration of intravenous ivuxolimab to patients occurred every 2 weeks at 0.01 to 10 mg/kg. At 82.7% male, the cohort had a mean age of roughly 60 years, ranging from about 20 to 90.

This CDR3 spans 12 amino acids. The V end lost 3 bases, the J end lost 8 bases, and 8 bases lay between the germline ends. The germline gives CDR1 SGHVS, CDR2 FNYEAQ. General study points: Average numbers of expanded clones were greater in CD8+ T cells than in CD4+.

As regards this clone: What it recognizes is unknown.

Generated by immunoSEQ multiplex PCR, the TCRdb table keeps only in-frame clones and is missing some. In the table there are just over 15,000 clones, 50% to 75% of which are singletons. Sampling of blood occurred at baseline, cycle 4 day 1, and cycle 7 day 1. The starting material was CD4+ or CD8+ T cells sorted from blood, obtained in a trial of the OX40 agonist ivuxolimab. The rearrangement links TRBV7-6 to TRBJ2-1; D is ambiguous. This receptor was taken from an adult with an advanced solid tumor such as melanoma, head and neck, liver or kidney cancer. The CDR3 coding sequence is TGTGCCAGCAGCTTGGTGCGAGATGAGCAGTTCTTC. This sequence encodes CASSLVRDEQFF.